Detailed here is one T cell receptor beta chain. This CDR3 has 12 amino acids. With 2 bases removed from V and 10 bases from J, the gap between germline ends came to 9 bases. CDR1 and CDR2 (germline): SGHTA, FQGNSA. This record comes from a study of patients and donors after allogeneic stem cell transplantation. From the RT-PCR reads, TCRdb called clonotypes with MiXCR, one entry per CDR3 protein. The table lists more than 150,000 distinct CDR3 sequences, about 40% of them singletons. The source material was blood, either unsorted or a sorted T cell fraction (not recorded which). This TCR was sampled from a human donor who was either an allogeneic HSCT recipient or a stem cell or donor lymphocyte infusion donor (not recorded which). It is not recorded whose cells these are; they may come from a transplant donor. The rearrangement links TRBV7-2 to TRBJ2-1; D ambiguous. The CDR3 protein is CASSLSTLEQFF. For the CDR3, the DNA is TGTGCCAGCAGCTTATCGACCCTGGAGCAGTTCTTC.